These T cell receptor beta chains were read from a single sample in a study of blood T cell repertoires in COVID-19. Profiling relied on immunoSEQ multiplex PCR, and the TCRdb table lists in-frame clones only, not all of them. Among over 85,000 clones, approximately 82% were seen once, and the ten largest hold roughly 3.8%. The sequenced sample consisted of peripheral blood. The receptors here all came from a woman of 80 years or more with acute or convalescent COVID-19. The CDR3 runs from the conserved cysteine through the conserved F or W. The order of the fields is J gene, D gene, clone size, V gene, CDR3 DNA, CDR3 protein. D genes are given only for firm matches. Rows give clone size only sometimes, using once, few, many, or a class for an expanded clone.

J gene: TRBJ1-5; D gene: -; clone size: -; V gene: TRBV19; CDR3 DNA: TGTGCCAGTAGTTTAAGCAATCAGCCCCAGCATTTT; CDR3 protein: CASSLSNQPQHF
J gene: TRBJ2-1; D gene: TRBD2; clone size: once; V gene: TRBV10-1; CDR3 DNA: TGCGCCAGCAGTGAGGTGTGGGGCCGGACTAGCGGGAGCTCCTACAATGAGCAGTTCTTC; CDR3 protein: CASSEVWGRTSGSSYNEQFF
J gene: TRBJ2-3; D gene: TRBD2; clone size: -; V gene: TRBV5-1; CDR3 DNA: TGCGCCAGCAGCTTGGGGGGGACTAGCCTCAGCACAGATACGCAGTATTTT; CDR3 protein: CASSLGGTSLSTDTQYF
J gene: TRBJ2-4; D gene: -; clone size: -; V gene: TRBV5-6; CDR3 DNA: TGTGCCAGCAGCTTGAGGGGGTTGGACAAAAACATTCAGTACTTC; CDR3 protein: CASSLRGLDKNIQYF
J gene: TRBJ2-2; D gene: -; clone size: once; V gene: TRBV3-1/TRBV3-2; CDR3 DNA: TGTGCCAGCAGCCAAGATACTGCGAACACCGGGGAGCTGTTTTTT; CDR3 protein: CASSQDTANTGELFF
J gene: TRBJ1-2; D gene: -; clone size: -; V gene: TRBV2; CDR3 DNA: TGTGCCAGCAGGGCGTATCTGGCCTCGGGTGGCTACACCTTC; CDR3 protein: CASRAYLASGGYTF
J gene: TRBJ2-7; D gene: TRBD2; clone size: -; V gene: TRBV30; CDR3 DNA: TGTGCCTGGACTGGTGCGGGGGAGGGCGAGCAGTACTTC; CDR3 protein: CAWTGAGEGEQYF
J gene: TRBJ1-5; D gene: TRBD1; clone size: -; V gene: TRBV6-6; CDR3 DNA: TGTGCCAGCAGAGGGGGACAGTCTGGCAATCAGCCCCAGCATTTT; CDR3 protein: CASRGGQSGNQPQHF
J gene: TRBJ2-2; D gene: TRBD1; clone size: once; V gene: TRBV6-4; CDR3 DNA: TGTGCCAGCAGCCGGGACAGGGCCACCGGGGAGCTGTTTTTT; CDR3 protein: CASSRDRATGELFF
J gene: TRBJ2-1; D gene: -; clone size: -; V gene: TRBV7-8; CDR3 DNA: TGTGCCAGCAGCTCGGATGAGCAGTTCTTC; CDR3 protein: CASSSDEQFF
J gene: TRBJ2-1; D gene: TRBD1; clone size: few; V gene: TRBV5-6; CDR3 DNA: TGTGCCAGCAGACACAGGGGCAGCTCCTACAATGAGCAGTTCTTC; CDR3 protein: CASRHRGSSYNEQFF
J gene: TRBJ2-1; D gene: -; clone size: -; V gene: TRBV28; CDR3 DNA: TGTGCCAGCATGGTAGACTCCTACAATGAGCAGTTCTTC; CDR3 protein: CASMVDSYNEQFF
J gene: TRBJ2-5; D gene: -; clone size: -; V gene: TRBV29-1; CDR3 DNA: TGCAGCGTTGAAGAGGCCGGGGTAACGGGAGAGACCCAGTACTTC; CDR3 protein: CSVEEAGVTGETQYF
J gene: TRBJ1-5; D gene: -; clone size: -; V gene: TRBV2; CDR3 DNA: TGTGCCAGCAGTGTGGGGGGGGGTCAGCCCCAGCATTTT; CDR3 protein: CASSVGGGQPQHF
J gene: TRBJ1-2; D gene: TRBD1; clone size: -; V gene: TRBV5-6; CDR3 DNA: TGTGCCAGCAGCCCGGACAGGGAGCTGAACACCTTC; CDR3 protein: CASSPDRELNTF
J gene: TRBJ1-1; D gene: -; clone size: -; V gene: TRBV6-2/TRBV6-3; CDR3 DNA: TGTGCCAGCAGTTTTTTATACACTGAAGCTTTCTTT; CDR3 protein: CASSFLYTEAFF
J gene: TRBJ2-7; D gene: -; clone size: few; V gene: TRBV7-3; CDR3 DNA: TGTGCCAGCAGCTCCGGAGCAGGGAACTACGAGCAGTACTTC; CDR3 protein: CASSSGAGNYEQYF
J gene: TRBJ2-3; D gene: -; clone size: -; V gene: TRBV4-3; CDR3 DNA: TGCGCCAGCAGCCAAGACGTAGCGACGCGCGATACGCAGTATTTT; CDR3 protein: CASSQDVATRDTQYF
J gene: TRBJ2-4; D gene: -; clone size: -; V gene: TRBV9; CDR3 DNA: TGTGCCAGCAGCGTTGGCACAGACAAAAACATTCAGTACTTC; CDR3 protein: CASSVGTDKNIQYF
J gene: TRBJ2-3; D gene: TRBD2; clone size: few; V gene: TRBV7-3; CDR3 DNA: TGTGCCAGCAGCACCTTGACTAGCGGGGGGGCAGATACGCAGTATTTT; CDR3 protein: CASSTLTSGGADTQYF
J gene: TRBJ2-7; D gene: TRBD1; clone size: -; V gene: TRBV6-2/TRBV6-3; CDR3 DNA: TGTGCCAGCAGCCCCGGGACAGCCTATTACGAGCAGTACTTC; CDR3 protein: CASSPGTAYYEQYF
J gene: TRBJ2-5; D gene: -; clone size: -; V gene: TRBV7-2; CDR3 DNA: TGTGCCAGCAGCCCACCTAGGCCCCAAGAGACCCAGTACTTC; CDR3 protein: CASSPPRPQETQYF
J gene: TRBJ1-2; D gene: -; clone size: -; V gene: TRBV18; CDR3 DNA: TGTGCCAGCTCACCGGGCGTTCTGACGGACTATGGCTACACCTTC; CDR3 protein: CASSPGVLTDYGYTF